This T cell receptor beta chain emerged from a study of sequential checkpoint blockade in melanoma (dated by TCRdb to between 2018 and 2020). Background for the entire study: In a 1:1 randomization, patients received either first-line nivolumab then ipilimumab (arm A) or ipilimumab then nivolumab (arm B). Both trial sequences were followed by maintenance nivolumab.

Via the germline V gene (reference sequence), CDR1 is MNHEY and CDR2 SMNVEV. From the cysteine through the phenylalanine, the CDR3 covers 16 amino acids. Left in the record is the CDR3 DNA by itself, 48 bases read in frame from the first base. V loses 6 bases, J loses 0 bases, and the germline ends lie 15 bases apart. General study outcomes and caveats: Validation of the response-prediction model combining TCR metrics and mutation burden is needed in larger, independent patient cohorts.

Interpreted using the paper, the treatment or condition label stands for: randomized to nivolumab then ipilimumab (arm A) or the reverse (arm B). None of the trial patients had been given prior DNA-damaging chemotherapy. Live CD3+CD8+ cells negative for CD19 and CD56 were sorted from thawed PBMCs on a FACS Aria II flow cytometer. The samples were obtained from melanoma patients enrolled in CheckMate 064, an open-label, randomized phase II trial testing sequential checkpoint blockade. Peripheral blood mononuclear cells were obtained through leukapheresis, purified using Ficoll-Paque, and frozen in human serum containing about 10% DMSO. Right after sorting, the blood CD3+CD8+ cells were verified to be >95% pure, and DNA extraction followed. Details on this clone: Its recognized antigen is unknown. No base-level quality is on record; no much larger clone is a single base apart.

The immunoSEQ Assay was used to immunosequence TCRbeta CDR3 regions from genomic DNA. Prior to high-throughput sequencing, genomic DNA was amplified by bias-controlled multiplex PCR. The original pipeline was this. To quantify the absolute abundance of each unique TCRbeta CDR3 region, the sequences were collapsed and filtered. Clonality was defined as 1 minus Pielou's evenness and was calculated using productive rearrangements only. A previously published method was used to identify clones with significantly greater frequencies in on-treatment samples than in baseline samples. TCRdb retrieved this table from immuneACCESS and kept in-frame rearrangements only. Not all clones are present; in checked studies, unresolved V genes account for under half, and no reason is known for the remainder. V and J calls and clone size are given by that table; D and trimming were obtained from the DNA. The sample has over 9,500 clones on record, roughly 80% of them singletons. About a tenth of the sample is taken by the ten largest.

Sequenced material: CD8+ T cells sorted from blood (inferred from file names), taken from a patient given nivolumab and ipilimumab in sequence. The sequence joins TRBV27 to TRBJ2-1; TRBD2 is a weak D gene call, 6 bases matching. The origin of this receptor is a human donor with melanoma. In nucleotides, the sequence is TGTGCCAGCAGGGGATCAGCGGGTAGCTCCTACAATGAGCAGTTCTTC. Translated, this gives CASRGSAGSSYNEQFF.